This T cell receptor (beta chain) appears in the sequencing data of a study of response to subunit inactivated influenza vaccine. TCRdb reprocessed the RT-PCR reads via MiXCR and lists one record per CDR3 protein. The sample consists of about 650,000 distinct CDR3 sequences, about 15% of them appearing once. Regarding this clonotype: Its antigen remains unidentified.

Notes on the study in general: Seasonal influenza vaccination, on each occasion, was suggested by the authors to recruit few new T cells.

This CDR3 comprises 14 residues. Germline values: CDR1 SQVTM, CDR2 ANQGSEA. V lost 5 bases and J lost 2, with 16 bases in between. The specimen comprised PBMCs from blood, sampled about 12 days after vaccination. This TCR derives from a man aged 50-60 years who received an inactivated influenza vaccine. The chain employs TRBV29-1 and TRBJ2-7; a possible D gene is TRBD1 (6 bases). In nucleotides, the CDR3 is TGCAGCGTTCAGACAGGAGACACCCCCTACGAGCAGTACTTC. It yields the protein CSVQTGDTPYEQYF.